This is a list of T cell receptor beta chains from one sample in a study of PD-L1 blockade in urothelial cancer. Method: immunoSEQ multiplex PCR; TCRdb's copy keeps in-frame clones and lacks some. Among about 17,000 clones listed, roughly nine tenths were seen once. Sequencing used PBMCs, obtained around atezolizumab (anti-PD-L1) treatment. The receptors derive from a man aged 50 or older with urothelial cancer. CDR3s include the opening cysteine and the closing phenylalanine or tryptophan. The order of the fields is V gene, D gene, clone size, J gene, CDR3 DNA, CDR3 protein. D genes are given only for firm matches. Clone size is not always given. Where it is, it says once, few, many or a class for expanded clones.

V gene: TRBV7-9; D gene: TRBD1; clone size: -; J gene: TRBJ1-5; CDR3 DNA: TGTGCCAGCACTGCCGGGACAGGACAGCCCCAGCATTTT; CDR3 protein: CASTAGTGQPQHF
V gene: TRBV19; D gene: TRBD2; clone size: -; J gene: TRBJ2-7; CDR3 DNA: TGTGCCAGTAGTACGGGACTAGCGGCTTCCTACGAGCAGTACTTC; CDR3 protein: CASSTGLAASYEQYF
V gene: TRBV5-8; D gene: -; clone size: -; J gene: TRBJ1-5; CDR3 DNA: TGTGCCAGCTGCCCCAGGGGATTGATTCAGCCCCAGCATTTT; CDR3 protein: CASCPRGLIQPQHF
V gene: TRBV5-1; D gene: -; clone size: once; J gene: TRBJ2-3; CDR3 DNA: TGCGCCAGCAGGGAGGGGGCTAGCACAGATACGCAGTATTTT; CDR3 protein: CASREGASTDTQYF
V gene: TRBV5-1; D gene: TRBD1; clone size: -; J gene: TRBJ1-5; CDR3 DNA: TGCGCCAGCAGCTTGGCAGGGGGCAAGTATCAGCCCCAGCATTTT; CDR3 protein: CASSLAGGKYQPQHF
V gene: TRBV5-1; D gene: -; clone size: -; J gene: TRBJ2-3; CDR3 DNA: TGCGCCAGCAGCTTTAATGCGGGGGCCGGCACAGATACGCAGTATTTT; CDR3 protein: CASSFNAGAGTDTQYF
V gene: TRBV5-1; D gene: -; clone size: -; J gene: TRBJ2-5; CDR3 DNA: TGCGCCAGCAGCTTCGCCTCAGAAACGCGGGAGACCCAGTACTTC; CDR3 protein: CASSFASETRETQYF
V gene: TRBV4-3; D gene: TRBD2; clone size: -; J gene: TRBJ2-2; CDR3 DNA: TGCGCCAGCAGCCAAGGACCGGGGACTAGCGGGTTATCCGGGGAGCTGTTTTTT; CDR3 protein: CASSQGPGTSGLSGELFF
V gene: TRBV4-3; D gene: TRBD1; clone size: -; J gene: TRBJ2-4; CDR3 DNA: TGCGCCAGCAGCCAACGACAGGGGGCGAAGGGCGACATTCAGTACTTC; CDR3 protein: CASSQRQGAKGDIQYF
V gene: TRBV2; D gene: -; clone size: -; J gene: TRBJ2-2; CDR3 DNA: TGTGCCAGCAGGGCGACTCCGAACACTGGGGAGCTGTTTTTT; CDR3 protein: CASRATPNTGELFF
V gene: TRBV6-5; D gene: -; clone size: -; J gene: TRBJ2-1; CDR3 DNA: TGTGCCAGCAGGAGGGGGGGCAATGAGCAGTTCTTC; CDR3 protein: CASRRGGNEQFF
V gene: TRBV19; D gene: -; clone size: -; J gene: TRBJ1-5; CDR3 DNA: TGTGCCAGTAGTACAGCGATAGATCAGCCCCAGCATTTT; CDR3 protein: CASSTAIDQPQHF
V gene: TRBV30; D gene: TRBD2; clone size: -; J gene: TRBJ2-7; CDR3 DNA: TGTGCCTGGAGTCAGCTAGCGGGGCTTTCCTACGAGCAGTACTTC; CDR3 protein: CAWSQLAGLSYEQYF
V gene: TRBV10-3; D gene: TRBD2; clone size: -; J gene: TRBJ2-3; CDR3 DNA: TGTGCCATCAGTATGACTAGCGGGGGACTCACAGATACGCAGTATTTT; CDR3 protein: CAISMTSGGLTDTQYF
V gene: TRBV30; D gene: -; clone size: -; J gene: TRBJ2-7; CDR3 DNA: TGTGCCTGGAAGGGGGTCTGGGAGCAGTACTTC; CDR3 protein: CAWKGVWEQYF
V gene: TRBV5-1; D gene: -; clone size: -; J gene: TRBJ2-3; CDR3 DNA: TGCGCCAGCAGCTTGGGAGACACAGATACGCAGTATTTT; CDR3 protein: CASSLGDTDTQYF
V gene: TRBV28; D gene: TRBD2; clone size: once; J gene: TRBJ2-2; CDR3 DNA: TGTGCCAGCAGAGATACTCTAGCGGGAAAGACCGGGGAGCTGTTTTTT; CDR3 protein: CASRDTLAGKTGELFF
V gene: TRBV13; D gene: TRBD2; clone size: -; J gene: TRBJ2-1; CDR3 DNA: TGTGCCAGCAGCCAGACTAGCGGGGGGGTTTATTCATACAATGAGCAGTTCTTC; CDR3 protein: CASSQTSGGVYSYNEQFF
V gene: TRBV7-9; D gene: -; clone size: -; J gene: TRBJ2-7; CDR3 DNA: TGTGCCAGCAGCTTAGTGAGCTCCTACGAGCAGTACTTC; CDR3 protein: CASSLVSSYEQYF
V gene: TRBV15; D gene: TRBD1; clone size: -; J gene: TRBJ1-1; CDR3 DNA: TGTGCCACCAGCTTTTCCCGGGACAGAATCACTGAAGCTTTCTTT; CDR3 protein: CATSFSRDRITEAFF
V gene: TRBV6-1; D gene: -; clone size: -; J gene: TRBJ1-6; CDR3 DNA: TGTGCCGCGAGAGGGGGGGCGCATTCACCCCTCCACTTT; CDR3 protein: CAARGGAHSPLHF
V gene: TRBV19; D gene: -; clone size: -; J gene: TRBJ1-2; CDR3 DNA: TGTGCCAGTAGGCCTGTAGGGGCGGAGGGCTACACCTTC; CDR3 protein: CASRPVGAEGYTF
V gene: TRBV28; D gene: -; clone size: -; J gene: TRBJ2-5; CDR3 DNA: TGTGCCAGCAGATTGTCAGGGAAAGAGACCCAGTACTTC; CDR3 protein: CASRLSGKETQYF
V gene: TRBV28; D gene: TRBD2; clone size: -; J gene: TRBJ2-4; CDR3 DNA: TGTGCCAGCAGCCCCTGGGGCGGGAGTATGGCCAAAAACATTCAGTACTTC; CDR3 protein: CASSPWGGSMAKNIQYF
V gene: TRBV29-1; D gene: -; clone size: -; J gene: TRBJ1-5; CDR3 DNA: TGCAGCGTTGAAATTGGAGGTGGAAATCAGCCCCAGCATTTT; CDR3 protein: CSVEIGGGNQPQHF
V gene: TRBV5-4; D gene: TRBD1; clone size: -; J gene: TRBJ2-3; CDR3 DNA: TGTGCCAGCAGCCCACGCACAGGGGTAGGCACAGATACGCAGTATTTT; CDR3 protein: CASSPRTGVGTDTQYF
V gene: TRBV19; D gene: TRBD2; clone size: -; J gene: TRBJ2-2; CDR3 DNA: TGTGCCAGTAGTATTTGGACTAGCGGTTACACCGGGGAGCTGTTTTTT; CDR3 protein: CASSIWTSGYTGELFF
V gene: TRBV6-6; D gene: -; clone size: -; J gene: TRBJ1-2; CDR3 DNA: TGTGCCAGCAGTCACCGGGGAGGGGTGAATAACTATGGCTACACCTTC; CDR3 protein: CASSHRGGVNNYGYTF
V gene: TRBV7-2; D gene: TRBD1; clone size: once; J gene: TRBJ2-6; CDR3 DNA: TGTGCCAGCAGCCATAGGACAGGAGGAACTGGGGCCAACGTCCTGACTTTC; CDR3 protein: CASSHRTGGTGANVLTF
V gene: TRBV4-2; D gene: -; clone size: few; J gene: TRBJ1-4; CDR3 DNA: TGTGCCAGCAGCCCACCGGCCGGGGGACCAACTAATGAAAAACTGTTTTTT; CDR3 protein: CASSPPAGGPTNEKLFF
V gene: TRBV5-1; D gene: TRBD1; clone size: -; J gene: TRBJ2-4; CDR3 DNA: TGCGCCAGCAGCGAAGGGGGACAGGGAAACATTCAGTACTTC; CDR3 protein: CASSEGGQGNIQYF
V gene: TRBV4-3; D gene: -; clone size: -; J gene: TRBJ2-2; CDR3 DNA: TGCGCCAGCAGCCAAGATCGGGGAGGGGGCACCGGGGAGCTGTTTTTT; CDR3 protein: CASSQDRGGGTGELFF
V gene: TRBV6-5; D gene: -; clone size: -; J gene: TRBJ1-1; CDR3 DNA: TGTGCCAGCACTCCCTCCGGGGGGAGGGACACTGAAGCTTTCTTT; CDR3 protein: CASTPSGGRDTEAFF
V gene: TRBV27; D gene: TRBD2; clone size: -; J gene: TRBJ2-5; CDR3 DNA: TGTGCCAGCGGCGCTAGCGGGAACCAAGAGACCCAGTACTTC; CDR3 protein: CASGASGNQETQYF
V gene: TRBV29-1; D gene: TRBD1; clone size: few; J gene: TRBJ2-7; CDR3 DNA: TGCAGCGTTTCTGGACAGGGATTCTCCTACGAGCAGTACTTC; CDR3 protein: CSVSGQGFSYEQYF
V gene: TRBV19; D gene: -; clone size: -; J gene: TRBJ2-4; CDR3 DNA: TGTGCCAGTAGTACGCAGGGAGCCAAAAACATTCAGTACTTC; CDR3 protein: CASSTQGAKNIQYF
V gene: TRBV5-6; D gene: TRBD1; clone size: -; J gene: TRBJ2-1; CDR3 DNA: TGTGCCAGCAGCATGCCGGACAGGGGATTCAATGAGCAGTTCTTC; CDR3 protein: CASSMPDRGFNEQFF
V gene: TRBV5-1; D gene: -; clone size: -; J gene: TRBJ2-5; CDR3 DNA: TGCGCCAGCACCCGAGGAGCAAGCGGCCAAGAGACCCAGTACTTC; CDR3 protein: CASTRGASGQETQYF
V gene: TRBV5-6; D gene: TRBD2; clone size: -; J gene: TRBJ2-5; CDR3 DNA: TGTGCCAGCAGACTAGCGGGAGGTAGAGAGACCCAGTACTTC; CDR3 protein: CASRLAGGRETQYF
V gene: TRBV6-5; D gene: -; clone size: -; J gene: TRBJ1-1; CDR3 DNA: TGTGCCAGCGCAGACAGGCCGAACACTGAAGCTTTCTTT; CDR3 protein: CASADRPNTEAFF
V gene: TRBV27; D gene: TRBD2; clone size: once; J gene: TRBJ2-7; CDR3 DNA: TGTGCCAGCAGTTTAAGGGGTAGTGGGAGGGCGTCCCTTTACGAGCAGTACTTC; CDR3 protein: CASSLRGSGRASLYEQYF
V gene: TRBV9; D gene: -; clone size: -; J gene: TRBJ2-5; CDR3 DNA: TGTGCCAGCAGCGTAGCCCCCACCTCGGGAGAGACCCAGTACTTC; CDR3 protein: CASSVAPTSGETQYF
V gene: TRBV19; D gene: -; clone size: once; J gene: TRBJ1-3; CDR3 DNA: TGTGCCAGTAGTAGGGGGGACGGCTCGGGGCTCGCTGGAAACACCATATATTTT; CDR3 protein: CASSRGDGSGLAGNTIYF
V gene: TRBV6-6; D gene: -; clone size: -; J gene: TRBJ2-3; CDR3 DNA: TGTGCCAGCAGTTACTCGAGGCCGGGGTCAGATACGCAGTATTTT; CDR3 protein: CASSYSRPGSDTQYF
V gene: TRBV7-2; D gene: -; clone size: -; J gene: TRBJ1-2; CDR3 DNA: TGTGCCAGCAGCTTAGTCGGGAAGAAAGACTATGGCTACACCTTC; CDR3 protein: CASSLVGKKDYGYTF
V gene: TRBV7-2; D gene: TRBD2; clone size: -; J gene: TRBJ2-2; CDR3 DNA: TGTGCCAGCAGCTTTTTAGCGGGAGTCCCCGGGGAGCTGTTTTTT; CDR3 protein: CASSFLAGVPGELFF
V gene: TRBV5-4; D gene: -; clone size: -; J gene: TRBJ2-7; CDR3 DNA: TGTGCCAGCAGCTCCAAAACAGGGACCTACGAGCAGTACTTC; CDR3 protein: CASSSKTGTYEQYF
V gene: TRBV30; D gene: TRBD1; clone size: -; J gene: TRBJ2-7; CDR3 DNA: TGTGCCTGGAGCCACAGGGGCGAGCAGTACTTC; CDR3 protein: CAWSHRGEQYF